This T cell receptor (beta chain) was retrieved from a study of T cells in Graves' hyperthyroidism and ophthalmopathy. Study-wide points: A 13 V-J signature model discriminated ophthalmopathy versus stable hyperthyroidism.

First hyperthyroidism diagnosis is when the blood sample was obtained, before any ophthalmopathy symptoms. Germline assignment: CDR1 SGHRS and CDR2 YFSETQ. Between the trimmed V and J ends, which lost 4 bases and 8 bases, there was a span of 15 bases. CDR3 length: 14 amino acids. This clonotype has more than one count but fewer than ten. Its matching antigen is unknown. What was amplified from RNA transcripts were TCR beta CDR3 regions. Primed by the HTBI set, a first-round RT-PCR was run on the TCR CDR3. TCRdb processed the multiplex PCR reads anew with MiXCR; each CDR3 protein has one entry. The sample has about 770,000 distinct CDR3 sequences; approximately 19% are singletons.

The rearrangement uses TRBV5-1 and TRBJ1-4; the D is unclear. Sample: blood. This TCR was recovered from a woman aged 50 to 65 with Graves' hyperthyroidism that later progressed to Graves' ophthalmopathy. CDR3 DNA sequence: TGCGCCAGCAGCCCTGGAGAATACGGCGAAAAACTGTTTTTT. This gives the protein CASSPGEYGEKLFF.